Given below is one T cell receptor beta chain in context. The antigen remains undetermined. The V gene's germline CDR1 is WNHNN and CDR2 SYGVQD (reference sequence). Trimming shortened V by 3 bases and J by 4 bases, and 9 bases separated the two germline ends. This CDR3 spans 13 amino acids. The data stem from a study of cytomegalovirus exposure and HLA in healthy donors. Study outcomes and limitations: In a later analysis, the majority of CMV-associated beta chains seemingly showed HLA restriction.

Nominally healthy donors were sampled, though unrecorded immune exposures were likely. The PCR used 60 Vbeta and 13 Jbeta primers. Libraries were prepared by immunoSEQ multiplex PCR; TCRdb keeps only in-frame clonotypes and omits some of them. The table has 93,000 or so clones, roughly 86% seen once; the top ten hold around 5.2%. This sequence was found in a woman between 18 and 29 years old in good health and CMV-seropositive. The chain employs TRBV10-1 and TRBJ1-1; D ambiguous. The specimen was PBMCs. The CDR3 DNA sequence: TGCGCCAGCAGTGATGCTCGGAGCACTGAAGCTTTCTTT. The encoded protein is CASSDARSTEAFF.